Listed below are T cell receptor beta chains from one sample, sequenced in a study of human T cells and chemical hapten exposure. TCRdb fed the RACE reads into MiXCR, producing one record per CDR3 protein. The sample holds roughly 64,000 distinct CDR3 sequences, 10% to 12% seen once. Sequencing used whole blood, obtained in connection with sensitization to the hapten diphenylcyclopropenone (DPC). The receptors originated from a woman aged 35 to 49 with alopecia areata. Some clones in this sample may be carry-over from other donors' samples. The CDR3 runs from the conserved cysteine through the conserved F or W. The D gene is left open where the match is weak. Expanded clones get a size class; other rows say once, few or many, or leave the size out.

cdr3_length	clone_size	v_call	j_call	d_call	cdr3_nt	cdr3_aa
15	few	TRBV5-1	TRBJ2-1	-	TGCGCCAGCAGCTTCGATCCTAGCTCCTACAATGAGCAGTTCTTC	CASSFDPSSYNEQFF
13	few	TRBV28	TRBJ2-1	-	TGTGCCAACCAAGAGGGACCCTACAATGAGCAGTTCTTC	CANQEGPYNEQFF
15	-	TRBV20-1	TRBJ2-2	-	TGCAGTGCTAGAGAGGGGGTGAGGCACACCGGGGAGCTGTTTTTT	CSAREGVRHTGELFF
15	few	TRBV19	TRBJ2-1	TRBD2	TGTGCCAGTAGTACAACTAGCGGATACTACAATGAGCAGTTCTTC	CASSTTSGYYNEQFF
13	many	TRBV19	TRBJ2-7	-	TGTGCCAGTAGTTCCCCCGGTGGGGCCGAGCAGTACTTC	CASSSPGGAEQYF
14	-	TRBV6-5	TRBJ2-5	-	TGTGCCAGCAGTTATAGGGGTTTCCAAGAGACCCAGTACTTC	CASSYRGFQETQYF
15	many	TRBV12-3/TRBV12-4	TRBJ2-1	TRBD2	TGTGCCAGCAGTCTAGCGGGAGGGACCTACAATGAGCAGTTCTTC	CASSLAGGTYNEQFF
13	many	TRBV7-6	TRBJ1-1	-	TGTGCCAGCAGCTTAGTAATTGGGACTGAAGCTTTCTTT	CASSLVIGTEAFF
15	many	TRBV12-3/TRBV12-4	TRBJ1-2	-	TGTGCCAGCAGTCCCCCGGCCCCCAGAGAGCATGGCTACACCTTC	CASSPPAPREHGYTF
12	few	TRBV19	TRBJ2-5	-	TGTGCCAGTAGTAGGACACCGGAGACCCAGTACTTC	CASSRTPETQYF
16	many	TRBV7-2	TRBJ2-3	TRBD1	TGTGCCAGCAGCTTAAGTTCACAGGGGAGCACAGATACGCAGTATTTT	CASSLSSQGSTDTQYF
14	-	TRBV7-6	TRBJ1-3	-	TGTGCCAGCAGTCCGGGAATCTCTGAAAACACCATATATTTT	CASSPGISENTIYF
15	-	TRBV7-2	TRBJ1-1	-	TGTGCCAGCAGCCAAATGGGGGCGCCGAACACTGAAGCTTTCTTT	CASSQMGAPNTEAFF
14	many	TRBV4-2	TRBJ2-5	-	TGTGCCAGCAGCCACGCGGGACAGCAAGAGACCCAGTACTTC	CASSHAGQQETQYF
14	-	TRBV18	TRBJ2-3	-	TGTGCCAGCTCACCCCCTTGGAGCACAGATACGCAGTATTTT	CASSPPWSTDTQYF
13	many	TRBV19	TRBJ2-1	-	TGTGCCAGTAGTGGGTGGACAGTAAATGAGCAGTTCTTC	CASSGWTVNEQFF
17	-	TRBV2	TRBJ2-2	TRBD1	TGTGCCGGATCAAGACCGAAGGGGACAGGGGACACCGGGGAGCTGTTTTTT	CAGSRPKGTGDTGELFF
15	-	TRBV7-9	TRBJ2-5	-	TGTGCCAGCAGCAAACGAACCCGGGGGGCCTTGGCCCAGTACTTC	CASSKRTRGALAQYF